This T cell receptor (beta chain) was recovered during a study of human T cells and chemical hapten exposure. This CDR3 region has 15 residues. V gave up 6 bases and J gave up 0 bases; unmatched junction bases: 7. CDR1 SQVTM and CDR2 ANQGSEA come from the germline V gene. TCRdb ran MiXCR on the RACE reads and lists one entry per CDR3 protein. The table has 360,000 or so distinct CDR3 sequences, under 6.5% seen once. The table lists this clonotype with many counts. Time point described: patch test 2, 6 weeks after DPC sensitization. Treatment defined: therapeutic diphenylcyclopropenone sensitization with weekly scalp DPC.

This specimen was whole blood, taken in connection with sensitization to the hapten diphenylcyclopropenone (DPC). The TCR was taken from a woman under 30 with alopecia areata. Some clones in this sample may be carry-over from other donors' samples. This chain joins TRBV29-1 and TRBJ1-4; 7 nucleotides line up with TRBD1. This chain's CDR3 is CSVNRDSATNEKLFF. DNA for the CDR3: TGCAGCGTAAACCGGGACAGCGCAACTAATGAAAAACTGTTTTTT.